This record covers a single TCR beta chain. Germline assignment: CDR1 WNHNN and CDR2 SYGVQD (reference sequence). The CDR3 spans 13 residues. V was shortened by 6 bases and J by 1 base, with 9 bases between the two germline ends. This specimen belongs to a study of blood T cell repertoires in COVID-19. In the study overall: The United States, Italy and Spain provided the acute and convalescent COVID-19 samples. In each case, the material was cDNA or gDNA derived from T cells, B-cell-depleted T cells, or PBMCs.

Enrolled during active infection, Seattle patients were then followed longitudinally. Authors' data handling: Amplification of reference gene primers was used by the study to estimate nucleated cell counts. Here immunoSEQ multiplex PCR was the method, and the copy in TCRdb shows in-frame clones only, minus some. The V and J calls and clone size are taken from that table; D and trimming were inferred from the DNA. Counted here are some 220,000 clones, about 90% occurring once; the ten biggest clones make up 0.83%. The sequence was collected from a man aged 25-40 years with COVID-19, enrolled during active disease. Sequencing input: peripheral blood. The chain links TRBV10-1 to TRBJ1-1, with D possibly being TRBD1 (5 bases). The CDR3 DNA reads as TGCGCCAGCAGGGCGACAGCGAACACTGAAGCTTTCTTT. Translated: CASRATANTEAFF.